This T cell receptor (beta chain) was sequenced for a study of T cell repertoires in cytomegalovirus infection. For the study at large: Public TCR beta signatures were indicative of both CMV infection and a matching HLA type.

Via MiXCR, TCRdb re-called the reads, giving one row per CDR3 protein. The table lists 680,000 or so distinct CDR3 sequences, approximately 34% of them singletons. CDR3 length: 15 amino acids. With V trimmed by 1 base and J by 6 bases, 6 bases remained unmatched. In this sample, this clonotype turned up a few times. Its target is unknown. Findings and limits, study-wide: There were HLA-C-restricted CMV-specific TCR beta clonotypes dominating the ex vivo response. Identification of carriers of CMV plus the relevant HLA was performed using cumulative public TCR beta family frequency.

The genes are TRBV12-3 or TRBV12-4 and TRBJ2-3, with 8 bases that match TRBD2. Specimen: PBMCs. The receptor was isolated from a human donor in good health (CMV status not recorded). Some clones in this sample may be carry-over from other donors' samples. The CDR3 reads CASSLGTSSSDTQYF. The CDR3 DNA is TGTGCCAGCAGTTTAGGGACTAGCAGTAGTGATACGCAGTATTTT.